This T cell receptor (beta chain) emerged from a study of graft-versus-host responses after intestinal transplantation. Study overall: Transplant recipients had multivisceral, liver-intestinal, or isolated intestinal grafts. Each recipient received anti-thymocyte globulin induction, then tacrolimus and steroids for approximately three years. The study, taken as a whole, reports: Across patients carrying graft-donor T cell macrochimerism, allografts held high graft-versus-host to host-versus-graft clonal ratios. Detection of GvH clones occurred in recipient marrow, and some had their first appearance in ileum or blood.

Concerning this clone itself: Its antigen is as yet unknown.

Assay: immunoSEQ multiplex PCR; the TCRdb copy retains only in-frame clones and omits some. The table lists around 100,000 clones, more than 90% of them singletons. CDR1 and CDR2 (germline): LNHDA, SQIVND (reference sequence). V gave up 3 bases and J gave up 4 bases; unmatched junction bases: 2. The CDR3 is 14 amino acids. This receptor was taken from a human donor who was the organ donor for an intestinal transplant. Here the sequenced sample was unstimulated CD4+ T cells sorted from spleen or lymph node cells, taken before transplant. The V call is TRBV19, the J call TRBJ1-4, with TRBD1 matching 7 bases. The CDR3 coding sequence is TGTGCCAGTAGTATCGGGACAGTTAATGAAAAACTGTTTTTT. It specifies CASSIGTVNEKLFF.